Listed below are T cell receptor beta chains from one sample, sequenced in a study of human T cells and chemical hapten exposure. TCRdb fed the RACE reads into MiXCR, producing one record per CDR3 protein. The sample contains 150,000 to 200,000 distinct CDR3 sequences, almost 30% of which appear only once. The sample here was whole blood, taken in connection with sensitization to the hapten diphenylcyclopropenone (DPC). The receptor source for this set is a woman in her thirties with alopecia areata. Some clones in this sample may be carry-over from other donors' samples. CDR3s include the opening cysteine and the closing phenylalanine or tryptophan. D genes are given only for firm matches. The size of a clone is reported for some rows only, either as once, few or many, or as a class for expanded clones.

cdr3_nt	cdr3_aa	v_call	cdr3_length	j_call	clone_size	d_call
TGTGCCAGCAGACAGGGACCTCACGAGCAGTACTTC	CASRQGPHEQYF	TRBV27	12	TRBJ2-7	once	NA
TGCGCCAGCAGCCAAGATACTATAGTCAGGTCCGGCTACACCTTC	CASSQDTIVRSGYTF	TRBV4-3	15	TRBJ1-2	NA	NA
TGTGCCAGCAGTTTATACGGGGGGCGGCGCACAAACATTCAGTACTTC	CASSLYGGRRTNIQYF	TRBV28	16	TRBJ2-4	few	NA
TGCAGCGTTGGTAAAGGGGGCTATGGGGCCAACGTCCTGACTTTC	CSVGKGGYGANVLTF	TRBV29-1	15	TRBJ2-6	NA	TRBD1
TGTGCCAGCAGCTTAGGATCGGGGGTCCATCAGCCCCAGCATTTT	CASSLGSGVHQPQHF	TRBV7-9	15	TRBJ1-5	NA	NA
TGTGCCAGCACCGACGATAACTATGGCTACACCTTC	CASTDDNYGYTF	TRBV28	12	TRBJ1-2	few	NA
TGTGCCAGCAGTCCAAACATGCGCTGGGGAGAGCAGTACTTC	CASSPNMRWGEQYF	TRBV28	14	TRBJ2-7	NA	NA
TGTGCCAGCAGCTTAGGGCTAGCGGATGAGCAGTTCTTC	CASSLGLADEQFF	TRBV7-2	13	TRBJ2-1	few	TRBD2
TGTGCCAGCAGTTCTCTAGCCTGGGACAGTCGGCTGAATTCACCCCTCCACTTT	CASSSLAWDSRLNSPLHF	TRBV6-5	18	TRBJ1-6	few	TRBD1
TGCGCCAGCAGCCCCGGGGGGGGAGGTGTAGGCACTGAAGCTTTCTTT	CASSPGGGGVGTEAFF	TRBV5-1	16	TRBJ1-1	NA	NA
TGCAGTGCTGCCCTAGGGGCCTATAATTCACCCCTCCACTTT	CSAALGAYNSPLHF	TRBV20-1	14	TRBJ1-6	few	NA
TGCAGCGTGATGACTATGGTGCCGAACACCGGGGAGCTGTTTTTT	CSVMTMVPNTGELFF	TRBV29-1	15	TRBJ2-2	few	NA
TGTGCCAGCAGCTTAGTAAACTACAGGGGGAATGAAAAACTGTTTTTT	CASSLVNYRGNEKLFF	TRBV7-9	16	TRBJ1-4	NA	TRBD1
TGTGCCACCAGCAGAGAACAGCAAGAGACCCAGTACTTC	CATSREQQETQYF	TRBV15	13	TRBJ2-5	NA	NA
TGTGCCAGCAGTTTGGCCAGGGACTACGAGCAGTACTTC	CASSLARDYEQYF	TRBV27	13	TRBJ2-7	few	NA
TGTGCCAGCCGTATAGCGAACCCCTACAATGAGCAGTTCTTC	CASRIANPYNEQFF	TRBV28	14	TRBJ2-1	few	NA
TGTGCCAGCAGCACCGCGCGGGGCCAAGAGACCCAGTACTTC	CASSTARGQETQYF	TRBV7-2	14	TRBJ2-5	NA	NA
TGTGCCAGCAGTCCCGACAGTAACAATGAGCAGTTCTTC	CASSPDSNNEQFF	TRBV6-5	13	TRBJ2-1	many	NA
TGTGCCAGCAGCCGGACGGGCATTACCTACGAGCAGTACTTC	CASSRTGITYEQYF	TRBV3-1	14	TRBJ2-7	NA	NA
TGCGCCAGCAGCCAAGTGAGACTTGGGCGGGGGGGAGATACGCAGTATTTT	CASSQVRLGRGGDTQYF	TRBV4-3	17	TRBJ2-3	NA	TRBD2
TGCGCCAGCAGTCCGGGACGAAACATTCAGTACTTC	CASSPGRNIQYF	TRBV10-1	12	TRBJ2-4	few	NA
TGTGCCAGCAGTGAAGGTTCTACACAAGAGACCCAGTACTTC	CASSEGSTQETQYF	TRBV6-1	14	TRBJ2-5	few	NA
TGTGCCAGCAGTTTGGGAGGGGTCAGAACCGGGGAGCTGTTTTTT	CASSLGGVRTGELFF	TRBV28	15	TRBJ2-2	NA	TRBD2
TGTGCCAGCAGCTTAGCCCCGGGACGGGGGAGCACCGGGGAGCTGTTTTTT	CASSLAPGRGSTGELFF	TRBV11-1	17	TRBJ2-2	NA	NA
TGTGCCAGCACCGGACTAGCTGTCTCCTACAATGAGCAGTTCTTC	CASTGLAVSYNEQFF	TRBV6-2/TRBV6-3	15	TRBJ2-1	NA	TRBD2